This T cell receptor beta chain was documented in a study of early T cells in non-severe SARS-CoV-2 infection. Overall study context: With bulk RNA from unsorted whole blood as input, sequencing yielded unpaired chains.

This clonotype was recorded at least ten times. V gave up 0 bases and J gave up 7 bases; unmatched junction bases: 8. The germline CDR1 and CDR2 sequences are MNHEY and SVGAGI. CDR3 length: 16 residues. Each CDR3 protein is one row after TCRdb ran MiXCR on the 5' RACE reads. This table has around 50,000 distinct CDR3 sequences, about 12% appearing once. The sample consisted of whole blood. The V call is TRBV6-5, the J call TRBJ1-5, with TRBD1 matching over 8 bases. The source of this sequence is an adult who was a healthcare worker with PCR-confirmed SARS-CoV-2 infection or an uninfected control (not recorded which). CDR3 sequence: CASSYSAGGSGQPQHF. The DNA of the CDR3 is TGTGCCAGCAGTTACTCGGCAGGGGGCTCAGGGCAGCCCCAGCATTTT.